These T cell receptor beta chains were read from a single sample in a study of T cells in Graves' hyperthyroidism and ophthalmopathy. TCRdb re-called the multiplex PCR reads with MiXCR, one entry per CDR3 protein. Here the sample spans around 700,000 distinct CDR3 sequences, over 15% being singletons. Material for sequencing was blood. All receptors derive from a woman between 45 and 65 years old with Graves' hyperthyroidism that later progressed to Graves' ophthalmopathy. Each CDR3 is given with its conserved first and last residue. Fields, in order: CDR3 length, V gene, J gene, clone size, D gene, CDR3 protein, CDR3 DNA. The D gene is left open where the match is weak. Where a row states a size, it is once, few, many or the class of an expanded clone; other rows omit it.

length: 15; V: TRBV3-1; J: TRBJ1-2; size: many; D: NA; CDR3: CASSQGVDGDYGYTF; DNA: TGTGCCAGCAGCCAAGGAGTCGATGGGGATTATGGCTACACCTTC
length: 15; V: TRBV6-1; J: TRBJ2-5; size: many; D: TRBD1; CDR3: CASRDRGMIQETQYF; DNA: TGTGCCAGCAGGGACAGGGGGATGATCCAAGAGACCCAGTACTTC
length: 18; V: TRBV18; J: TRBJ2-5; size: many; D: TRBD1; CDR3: CASSPPVWGQGIQETQYF; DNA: TGTGCCAGCTCACCACCGGTCTGGGGACAGGGGATTCAAGAGACCCAGTACTTC
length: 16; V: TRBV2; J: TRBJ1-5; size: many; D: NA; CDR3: CASSFRRTQLNQPQHF; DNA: TGTGCCAGCAGTTTTCGCCGGACCCAACTCAATCAGCCCCAGCATTTT
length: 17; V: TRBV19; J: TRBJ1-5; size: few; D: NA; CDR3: CASSLGGMGADHQPQHF; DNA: TGTGCCAGTAGCTTAGGAGGAATGGGGGCCGACCATCAGCCCCAGCATTTT
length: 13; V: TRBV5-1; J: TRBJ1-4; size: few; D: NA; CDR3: CASRFGLNEKLFF; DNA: TGCGCCAGCAGGTTCGGCTTGAATGAAAAACTGTTTTTT
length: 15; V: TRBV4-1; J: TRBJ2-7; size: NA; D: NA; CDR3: CASTFSASALNEQYF; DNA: TGCGCCAGCACCTTTTCCGCTAGCGCCCTGAACGAGCAGTACTTC
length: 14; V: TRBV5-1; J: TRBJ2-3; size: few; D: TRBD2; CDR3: CASGAGGRTDTQYF; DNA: TGCGCCAGCGGCGCGGGGGGCCGCACAGATACGCAGTATTTT
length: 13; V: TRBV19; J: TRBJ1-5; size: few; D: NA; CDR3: CASSMMDSRPQHF; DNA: TGTGCCAGTAGTATGATGGACTCCCGGCCCCAGCATTTT
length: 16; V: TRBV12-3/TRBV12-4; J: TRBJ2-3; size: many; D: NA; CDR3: CASSLDPGARGDTQYF; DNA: TGTGCCAGCAGTTTAGATCCGGGGGCAAGAGGAGATACGCAGTATTTT
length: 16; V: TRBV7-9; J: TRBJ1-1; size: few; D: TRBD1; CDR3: CASRPGTGGKDTEAFF; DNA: TGTGCCAGCAGACCTGGGACAGGGGGCAAGGACACTGAAGCTTTCTTT
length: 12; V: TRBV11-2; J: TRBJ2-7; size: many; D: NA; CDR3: CASSLPSHEQYF; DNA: TGTGCCAGCAGCTTACCTTCCCACGAGCAGTACTTC
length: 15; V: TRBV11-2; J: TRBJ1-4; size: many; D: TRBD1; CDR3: CASSLTGGPNEKLFF; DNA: TGTGCCAGCAGCCTCACAGGGGGACCTAATGAAAAACTGTTTTTT
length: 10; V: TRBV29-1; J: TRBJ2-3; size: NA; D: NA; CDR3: CSVGPDTQYF; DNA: TGCAGCGTTGGTCCAGATACGCAGTATTTT
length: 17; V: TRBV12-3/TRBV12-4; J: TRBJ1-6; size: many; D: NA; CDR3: CASSLALQVAEPKALHF; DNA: TGTGCCAGCAGTTTAGCGCTCCAGGTTGCAGAGCCTAAGGCCCTCCACTTT
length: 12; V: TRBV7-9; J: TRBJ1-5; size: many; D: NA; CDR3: CASSLGEQPQHF; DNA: TGTGCCAGCAGCTTAGGGGAGCAGCCCCAGCATTTT
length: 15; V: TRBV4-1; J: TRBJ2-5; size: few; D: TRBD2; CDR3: CASSQGGGTRETQYF; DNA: TGCGCCAGCAGCCAAGGCGGGGGAACGCGGGAGACCCAGTACTTC
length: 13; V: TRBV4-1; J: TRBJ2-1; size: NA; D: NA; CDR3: CASSHAIYNEQFF; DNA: TGCGCCAGCAGCCACGCTATTTACAATGAGCAGTTCTTC
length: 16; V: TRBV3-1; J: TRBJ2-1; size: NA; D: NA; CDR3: CASSQDARISYNEQFF; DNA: TGTGCCAGCAGCCAAGACGCGAGGATCTCCTACAATGAGCAGTTCTTC
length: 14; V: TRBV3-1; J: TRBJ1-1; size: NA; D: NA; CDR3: CASSQAAPGTEAFF; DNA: TGTGCCAGCAGCCAAGCGGCCCCGGGGACTGAAGCTTTCTTT
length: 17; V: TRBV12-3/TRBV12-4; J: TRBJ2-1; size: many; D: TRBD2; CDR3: CASSPGLAGVSYNEQFF; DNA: TGTGCCAGCAGCCCGGGACTAGCGGGGGTCTCCTACAATGAGCAGTTCTTC
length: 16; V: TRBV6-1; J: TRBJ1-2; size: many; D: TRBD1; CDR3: CASSRGQVPTNYGYTF; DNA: TGTGCCAGCAGCCGGGGACAGGTCCCCACTAACTATGGCTACACCTTC
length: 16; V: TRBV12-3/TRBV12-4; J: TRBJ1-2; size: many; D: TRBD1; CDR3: CASSLGTAGPSYGYTF; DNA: TGTGCCAGCAGTCTCGGGACAGCCGGGCCCTCATATGGCTACACCTTC
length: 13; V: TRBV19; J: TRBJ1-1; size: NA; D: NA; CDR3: CASSTRGSTEAFF; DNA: TGTGCCAGTAGCACCCGAGGGTCCACTGAAGCTTTCTTT
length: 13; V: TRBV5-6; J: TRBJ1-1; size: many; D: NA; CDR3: CASRPGGNTEAFF; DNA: TGTGCCAGCAGGCCCGGGGGGAACACTGAAGCTTTCTTT
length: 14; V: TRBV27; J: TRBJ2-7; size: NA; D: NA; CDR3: CASSLQTAQNEQYF; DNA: TGTGCCAGCAGTTTGCAGACAGCACAGAACGAGCAGTACTTC
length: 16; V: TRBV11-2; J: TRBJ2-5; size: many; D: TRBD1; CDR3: CASSLDLGTGWETQYF; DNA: TGTGCCAGCAGCTTAGATCTTGGGACAGGGTGGGAGACCCAGTACTTC
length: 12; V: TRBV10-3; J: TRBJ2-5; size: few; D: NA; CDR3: CAISVRPETQYF; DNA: TGTGCCATCAGTGTCCGGCCGGAGACCCAGTACTTC